The source of this T cell receptor beta chain is a study of cytomegalovirus exposure and HLA in healthy donors. Study summary: Earlier results showed roughly 120 million unique TCR beta sequences derived from 150 million to 200 million T cells.

PCR was performed using 60 Vbeta and 13 Jbeta primers. Repertoires were generated with immunoSEQ multiplex PCR, while TCRdb's copy carries only in-frame clones and drops some. This table has some 150,000 clones, less than 85% appearing once. Germline CDR1 SGHTA, CDR2 FQGNSA. The CDR3 loop spans 15 amino acids. The V segment lost 1 base and the J segment 8 bases; nucleotides outside the gene matches: 6. Of note for this clone: Antigen specificity is unknown.

Overall study results and limits: The study recorded some 160 TCR beta chains that were cytomegalovirus-associated.

Sample: PBMCs. This clonotype was sampled from a woman in her forties or fifties in good health and CMV-seropositive. The rearrangement links TRBV7-2 to TRBJ2-2; 8 bases align to TRBD2. In nucleotides, the CDR3 is TGTGCCAGCAGCTTAGAGTTAGCGGGGCGGGGGGAGCTGTTTTTT. Translating it yields CASSLELAGRGELFF.